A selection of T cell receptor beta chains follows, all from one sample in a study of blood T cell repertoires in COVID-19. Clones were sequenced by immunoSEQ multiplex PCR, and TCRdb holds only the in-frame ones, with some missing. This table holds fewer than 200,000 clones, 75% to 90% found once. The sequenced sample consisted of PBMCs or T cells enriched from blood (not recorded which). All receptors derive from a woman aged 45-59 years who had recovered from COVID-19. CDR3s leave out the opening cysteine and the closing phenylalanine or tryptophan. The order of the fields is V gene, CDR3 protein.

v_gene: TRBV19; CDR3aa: ASGTSGGAGAGELF
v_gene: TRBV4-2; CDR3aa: ASSHSSPGDTNSPLH
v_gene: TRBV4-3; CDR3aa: ASSRRGPGSGGDEQF
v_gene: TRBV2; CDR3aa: ASSETPSGGSY
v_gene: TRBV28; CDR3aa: ASSSLTGDGYT
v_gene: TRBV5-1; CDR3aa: ASSIRTSMNTEAF
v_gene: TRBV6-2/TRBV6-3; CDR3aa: ASSQGLEQF
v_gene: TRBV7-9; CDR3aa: ASSPTGVNSPLH
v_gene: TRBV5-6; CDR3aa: ASSLRGQTNEKLF
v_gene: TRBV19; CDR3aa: ASSNRRNTEAF
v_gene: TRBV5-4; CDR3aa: ATRASGTYNEQF
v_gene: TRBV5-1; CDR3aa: ASRQTGVSSPLH
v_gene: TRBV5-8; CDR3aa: ASSSGQGRNQPQH
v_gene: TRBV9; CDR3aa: ASSQQVNTEAF
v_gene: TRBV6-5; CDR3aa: ASSWDIKYGYT
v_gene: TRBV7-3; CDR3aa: ASSSNGLQNTEAF
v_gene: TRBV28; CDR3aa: ASSPRGREAF
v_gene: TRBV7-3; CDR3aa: ASSLSGGNQPQH